Ten or more counts support the clone carrying this T cell receptor beta chain. CDR1 is LGHDT and CDR2 is YNNKEL in the germline V gene (reference sequence). The length of the CDR3 is 13 residues. V trimming: 4 bases; J trimming: 6 bases; junction bases outside the gene matches: 1. The data were taken from a study of prognosis after radiotherapy for stage I lung cancer. Study-level background: Patient ages ran from roughly 50 to 84, with a median of 74.5 years, and the group had approximately 12 men and roughly six women. A few developed distant metastases after radiotherapy (median about 7 months), and approximately 16 had no significant progression.

Amplification of the TCR beta CDR3 (from genomic DNA) was done by two-round multiplex PCR. Used in first-round PCR were primers specific to each TRBV and TRBJ gene. TCRdb analysed the multiplex PCR reads with MiXCR anew, one entry per CDR3 protein. The data contain fewer than 20,000 distinct CDR3 sequences, around two fifths of them seen just once; the ten biggest clones take up about two fifths. The genes are TRBV3-1 and TRBJ2-2; 8 positions match TRBD2. Sequenced material: PBMCs, taken before or after stereotactic body radiation therapy (not recorded which). The source is a donor at least 50 years old with non-small cell lung cancer. The CDR3 is CASSPGLAGELFF. The CDR3 coding sequence is TGTGCCAGCAGCCCGGGACTAGCCGGGGAGCTGTTTTTT.